A selection of T cell receptor beta chains follows, all from one sample in a study of memory CD4+ T cells and cytomegalovirus serostatus. The method was immunoSEQ multiplex PCR; TCRdb's version includes in-frame clones alone and lacks a portion of them. This table holds 35,000 to 50,000 clones, 60% to 85% found once. Sequenced material: memory CD4+ T cells from blood. These receptors were taken from an adult in good health and CMV-seronegative. The CDR3 runs from the conserved cysteine through the conserved F or W. A D gene is named only where the DNA matches it firmly.

v_call,d_call,j_call,cdr3_aa
TRBV7-3,NA,TRBJ2-1,CASSLTGATYNEQFF
TRBV6-6,NA,TRBJ1-1,CASSGQANTEAFF
TRBV2,NA,TRBJ2-5,CASHRGRETQYF
TRBV11-3,TRBD1,TRBJ2-1,CASSLLTGTGNDNEQFF
TRBV6-1,NA,TRBJ1-1,CASIEYRGRNTEAFF
TRBV29-1,TRBD1,TRBJ2-2,CSVSQGVGTGELFF
TRBV7-2,TRBD2,TRBJ2-1,CASSSRAGGLNEQFF
TRBV7-9,NA,TRBJ2-4,CASSLSQALDIQYF
TRBV5-1,TRBD1,TRBJ1-2,CASQRDRVGGYTF
TRBV11-2,TRBD1,TRBJ1-5,CASSGTGYQPQHF
TRBV7-2,NA,TRBJ2-7,CASRAGAEGREQYF
TRBV29-1,NA,TRBJ1-2,CSVERGGFRKDYGYTF
TRBV9,TRBD2,TRBJ2-7,CASSVAPSGAPYEQYF
TRBV5-4,NA,TRBJ2-2,CASSADRGSARELFF
TRBV20-1,NA,TRBJ2-7,CSAPYGGEQYF
TRBV7-9,NA,NA,CASSLMGQGYEQYF
TRBV5-1,NA,TRBJ2-2,CASSPPGVELFF
TRBV11-2,TRBD1,TRBJ2-2,CASSFGQGSGELFF
TRBV19,TRBD2,TRBJ2-5,CASKGAGSETQYF
TRBV19,NA,TRBJ1-2,CASGVPGWGYTF
TRBV5-1,NA,TRBJ2-7,CASSLDKPYEQYF
TRBV29-1,NA,TRBJ1-1,CSVKVQENTEAFF
TRBV5-5,TRBD1,TRBJ1-1,CASSPRQGLNTEAFF
TRBV4-2,TRBD2,TRBJ2-1,CASSQESGGRYEQFF
TRBV7-2,NA,TRBJ2-3,CASSFADQTDTQYF
TRBV6-5,NA,TRBJ2-1,CASSYDPRFNEQFF
TRBV14,NA,TRBJ1-6,CASSQSNTRSSPLHF
TRBV5-1,NA,TRBJ2-1,CASSLDRAYNEQFF
TRBV7-8,NA,TRBJ2-7,CASSLARLAAHYEQYF
TRBV29-1,NA,TRBJ1-1,CSVDPQSMNTEAFF
TRBV6-5,NA,TRBJ1-4,CASSPTSNEKLFF
TRBV6-5,NA,TRBJ2-7,CASSYSIGSIAYEQYF
TRBV5-4,NA,TRBJ2-7,CASSLAGGGGYEQYF
TRBV2,TRBD2,TRBJ2-7,CASSDLSGGPFNYEQYF
TRBV18,TRBD2,TRBJ2-7,CASSSGLAGYEQYF
TRBV5-6,TRBD1,TRBJ2-7,CASSWGQGNYEQYF
TRBV5-6,NA,TRBJ1-5,CASSLGTRNQPQHF
TRBV5-1,NA,TRBJ1-4,CASSFQGYEKLFF
TRBV7-2,NA,TRBJ1-3,CASSIQGGGNTIYF
TRBV11-1,NA,TRBJ1-1,CASSLGRGSTFF
TRBV5-1,NA,TRBJ1-6,CASSSTDRQSSYNSPLHF
TRBV5-1,NA,TRBJ2-7,CASSFMGSSYEQYF